Listed here are 30 T cell receptor beta chains from one sample, sequenced in a study of blood T cell repertoires in COVID-19. Profiled with immunoSEQ multiplex PCR; TCRdb holds only in-frame clones, not every one. The sample carries 130,000 to 150,000 clones, about 87% recorded once. Input material: peripheral blood. The receptors derive from a woman aged 50 to 60 with acute or convalescent COVID-19.

The V and J genes are TRBV2 and TRBJ2-5; 14 bases are a match to TRBD2. Germline V gives CDR1 SNHLY, CDR2 FYNNEI. The junction had 2 bases not matched to a gene; V was cut back by 6 bases and J by 2 bases. The CDR3 loop spans 15 amino acids. Here the CDR3 reads CASRRTSGGQETQYF. The CDR3 DNA follows: TGTGCCAGCAGGAGGACTAGCGGGGGGCAAGAGACCCAGTACTTC.

J is TRBJ1-4 and V is TRBV9, with TRBD1 identical over 7 bases. The CDR3 spans 15 residues. Germline values: CDR1 SGDLS, CDR2 YYNGEE. After removal of 0 bases from V and 10 bases from J, the junction contained 9 bases not matched to a gene. The CDR3 reads CASSVGAQGLGKLFF. In DNA form, the CDR3 reads TGTGCCAGCAGCGTAGGAGCACAGGGGTTAGGAAAACTGTTTTTT.

The rearrangement joins TRBV7-2 to TRBJ2-5, with TRBD2 identical over 14 bases. The germline V gene has CDR1 SGHTA and CDR2 FQGNSA. CDR3 length: 18 residues. With 3 bases clipped from V and 5 bases from J, the junction kept 11 bases outside the gene matches. CDR3: CASSLRLAGGPQAETQYF. The CDR3 bases are TGTGCCAGCAGCTTGCGACTAGCGGGAGGGCCTCAGGCGGAGACCCAGTACTTC.

This chain joins TRBV24-1 and TRBJ1-5; 7 bases are shared with TRBD1. This CDR3 has 15 residues. J lost 3 bases, V lost 4 bases, and 5 bases had no gene match. The germline V gene has CDR1 KGHDR and CDR2 SFDVKD. The CDR3 DNA reads TGTGCCACCAGTGAGTCGACAGGGATCAATCAGCCCCAGCATTTT. This codes for CATSESTGINQPQHF.

The chain joins TRBV2 to TRBJ1-5; D not certain. This CDR3 region has 14 residues. Trimming took 7 bases from V and 4 from J, leaving 14 bases between them. Germline V CDR1 and CDR2: SNHLY, FYNNEI. CDR3 in amino acids: CASMALGGNQPQHF. CDR3 coding DNA: TGTGCCAGCATGGCCCTGGGCGGGAATCAGCCCCAGCATTTT.

V and J are TRBV7-3 and TRBJ2-3, with TRBD2 as a possible D gene (5 bases). Trimming cost V 3 bases and J 0 bases, with 7 bases left between them. The V gene's germline CDR1 is SGHTA and CDR2 FQGTGA. CDR3 length: 14 residues. CDR3 DNA: TGTGCCAGCAGCTTCGGGGTCAGCACAGATACGCAGTATTTT. It codes for CASSFGVSTDTQYF.

The V and J genes are TRBV5-6 and TRBJ2-7; D is unclear. V was clipped by 1 base and J by 0 bases, with 5 bases between them. Germline-derived CDR1 and CDR2 are SGHDT and YYEEEE. This CDR3 contains 13 residues. CDR3 in amino acids: CASSLQNSYEQYF. The CDR3 DNA reads as TGTGCCAGCAGCTTGCAAAACTCCTACGAGCAGTACTTC.

The CDR3 here is CASSSTRDPANYGYTF. CDR3 DNA sequence: TGTGCCAGCAGTTCAACCCGGGATCCAGCTAACTATGGCTACACCTTC. This chain uses TRBV27 with TRBJ1-2; no clear D. This CDR3 is 16 amino acids long. Germline V CDR1 and CDR2: MNHEY, SMNVEV (reference sequence). V was clipped by 4 bases and J by 0 bases, with 15 bases between them.

The table lists this clone with a count of one. This chain uses TRBV4-1 with TRBJ2-2; TRBD2 matches 15 bases. CDR3 length equals 17 residues. Germline CDR1 reads MGHRA; CDR2 reads YSYEKL. J lost 3 bases, V lost 3 bases, and 2 bases had no gene match. The CDR3 DNA is TGCGCCAGCAGCCATGGGACTAGCGGGGGGTACACCGGGGAGCTGTTTTTT. It specifies CASSHGTSGGYTGELFF.

This clone occurred once. The genes are TRBV12-3 or TRBV12-4 and TRBJ1-2; possibly TRBD1 for D (5 bases). This CDR3 contains 13 residues. V was cut by 3 bases and J by 4 bases, with 9 bases left in between. The CDR3 region has the DNA TGTGCCAGCAGTTTCCAGGGCTCCTATGGCTACACCTTC. Translating it yields CASSFQGSYGYTF.

J is TRBJ1-5 and V is TRBV28, with D possibly matching TRBD1 (5 bases). Trimming took off 5 bases at V and 3 bases at J, with 11 bases between the two ends. This CDR3 is built from 14 residues. The germline V gene encodes CDR1 MDHEN and CDR2 SYDVKM. CDR3 nucleotides: TGTGCCAGCAGTGGCGGGGGAACCAATCAGCCCCAGCATTTT. This encodes CASSGGGTNQPQHF.

V is TRBV29-1 and J is TRBJ2-5; maybe TRBD2 (6 bases). V lost 8 bases, J lost 4 bases, and 14 bases lay in between. Germline V lookup: CDR1 SQVTM, CDR2 ANQGSEA. The CDR3 covers 12 residues. CDR3 bases: TGCAGCACCCTGGTGGGGGGAGAGACCCAGTACTTC. Residues: CSTLVGGETQYF. The full variable domain, rest sourced from reference TRBV29-1 and TRBJ2-5, is SAVISQKPSRDICQRGTSLTIQCQVDSQVTMMFWYRQQPGQSLTLIATANQGSEATYESGFVIDKFPISRPNLTFSTLTVSNMSPEDSSIYLCSTLVGGETQYFGPGTRLLVL.

This clone is a singleton in its sample. The chain carries TRBV10-1 and TRBJ2-2; D call uncertain. V lost 4 bases and J lost 4, with 16 bases in between. Germline lookup yields CDR1 WNHNN and CDR2 SYGVQD (reference sequence). The length of the CDR3 is 16 residues. The DNA for the CDR3 is TGCGCCAGCAGTGGAGGTGACCTCCATATCACCGGGGAGCTGTTTTTT. Translation gives CASSGGDLHITGELFF.

The chain joins TRBV27 to TRBJ2-3; possible D gene TRBD1, 6 bases. CDR1 and CDR2 from the germline V gene are MNHEY and SMNVEV (reference sequence). This CDR3 has 15 residues. V lost 4 bases to trimming and J lost 0 bases, with 11 bases between them. The CDR3 region is CASSSPGASTDTQYF. DNA for the CDR3: TGTGCCAGCAGTTCCCCAGGGGCTAGCACAGATACGCAGTATTTT.

The rearrangement links TRBV29-1 to TRBJ2-2; 10 bases are shared with TRBD1. The CDR3 has 15 residues. CDR1 and CDR2 from the germline V gene are SQVTM and ANQGSEA. Trimming took 5 bases from V and 5 from J; bases not matched to a gene: 8. This CDR3 is CSVRTGTGVTGELFF. CDR3 DNA: TGCAGCGTTAGAACCGGGACAGGGGTGACCGGGGAGCTGTTTTTT.

The chain uses TRBV20-1 and TRBJ1-1; D not certain. Germline V gives CDR1 DFQATT, CDR2 SNEGSKA (reference sequence). V lost 3 bases to trimming and J lost 3 bases, with 5 bases between them. This CDR3 is built from 11 residues. The CDR3 bases are TGCAGTGCTAGTCAGTACACTGAAGCTTTCTTT. Amino acid sequence: CSASQYTEAFF.

This clone was recorded only once. The chain joins TRBV4-1 to TRBJ2-7; TRBD2 matches 16 bases. Germline CDR1 is MGHRA and CDR2 is YSYEKL. The CDR3 loop spans 16 amino acids. V dropped 4 bases and J dropped 3; count of bases not matched to a gene: 3. The CDR3 reads CASSPGLAGGGYEQYF. The CDR3 nucleotides read TGCGCCAGCAGCCCGGGACTAGCGGGAGGGGGCTACGAGCAGTACTTC.

The chain couples TRBV5-1 to TRBJ1-1; D uncertain. CDR1 and CDR2 from the germline V gene are SGHRS and YFSETQ. The CDR3 loop spans 14 amino acids. V lost 3 bases, J lost 4 bases, and 13 bases lay in between. CDR3 DNA: TGCGCCAGCAGCTCCGTCGGAGGAACCACTGAAGCTTTCTTT. Its translation: CASSSVGGTTEAFF.

The J gene is TRBJ1-4, the V gene TRBV30; D is uncertain. V was trimmed by 1 base and J by 7 bases, leaving 10 bases between them. The CDR3 sequence is 13 residues long. Germline CDR1 is GTSNPN and CDR2 is SVGIG (reference sequence). This CDR3 reads CAWSGGYGEKLFF. The CDR3 region has the DNA TGTGCCTGGAGTGGAGGGTATGGTGAAAAACTGTTTTTT.

V and J are TRBV2 and TRBJ1-1; 8 bases agree with TRBD1. Germline CDR1 is SNHLY and CDR2 is FYNNEI. V was pared by 6 bases and J by 3 bases, with 12 bases of the junction left unmatched. This CDR3 spans 16 amino acids. CDR3 DNA sequence: TGTGCCAGCAGCCCCGCCGGACAGGGTGAGGACACTGAAGCTTTCTTT. This codes for CASSPAGQGEDTEAFF. The whole variable domain, remainder taken from reference TRBV2 and TRBJ1-1, is EPEVTQTPSHQVTQMGQEVILRCVPISNHLYFYWYRQILGQKVEFLVSFYNNEISEKSEIFDDQFSVERPDGSNFTLKIRSTKLEDSAMYFCASSPAGQGEDTEAFFGQGTRLTVV.

This chain connects TRBV2 to TRBJ1-3; TRBD1 matches at 7 bases. The CDR3 spans 15 residues. CDR1 and CDR2 (germline): SNHLY, FYNNEI. The junction had 13 bases not matched to a gene; V was cut back by 6 bases and J by 8 bases. The CDR3 region is CASRDSTGTMDTIYF. DNA for the CDR3: TGTGCCAGCAGGGATTCGACAGGGACCATGGACACCATATATTTT.

V usage is TRBV28 and J usage is TRBJ2-3; 8 bases agree with TRBD2. Germline values: CDR1 MDHEN, CDR2 SYDVKM. Trimming took 8 bases from V and 1 from J; bases not matched to a gene: 5. This CDR3 is built from 14 residues. The CDR3 DNA follows: TGTGCCAGCTCTCCACTAGCGGGCACAGATACGCAGTATTTT. Translating it yields CASSPLAGTDTQYF. Using reference TRBV28 and TRBJ2-3 for the parts outside the CDR3, the full variable domain is DVKVTQSSRYLVKRTGEKVFLECVQDMDHENMFWYRQDPGLGLRLIYFSYDVKMKEKGDIPEGYSVSREKKERFSLILESASTNQTSMYLCASSPLAGTDTQYFGPGTRLTVL.

In DNA, the CDR3 is TGTGCCTCCCCTCGGGAGGGAATTAATTCACCCCTCCACTTT. This encodes CASPREGINSPLHF. The chain joins TRBV2 to TRBJ1-6; no clear D gene. The CDR3 consists of 14 residues. Trimming left V 11 bases short and J 6 bases short, with 17 bases between. Germline CDR1 and CDR2: SNHLY and FYNNEI.

This clone appeared a few times. V and J are TRBV6-5 and TRBJ2-7, with D perhaps TRBD2 (5 bases). This CDR3 has 14 amino acids. V was clipped by 3 bases and J by 1 base, with 10 bases between them. Germline CDR1 MNHEY, CDR2 SVGAGI. The CDR3 protein is CASSYSRGSYEQYF. DNA for the CDR3: TGTGCCAGCAGTTATTCGAGAGGGTCCTACGAGCAGTACTTC.

The V and J genes are TRBV7-8 and TRBJ1-2; the D gene is possibly TRBD1 (6 bases). This CDR3 has 15 residues. Trimming took off 0 bases at V and 0 bases at J, with 8 bases between the two ends. Germline V CDR1 and CDR2: SGHVS, FQNEAQ. CDR3 loop: CASSLAGHTNYGYTF. The CDR3 region has the DNA TGTGCCAGCAGCTTAGCGGGACATACTAACTATGGCTACACCTTC.

The gene calls are TRBV3-1 (or the pseudogene TRBV3-2) and TRBJ2-4; no definite D call. The CDR3 has 12 amino acids. CDR1 and CDR2 from the germline V gene are LGHDT and YNNKEL (reference sequence). V shed 0 bases and J shed 12 bases, with 9 bases lying between them. Here the CDR3 reads CASSQDPRSQYF. CDR3 nucleotide sequence: TGTGCCAGCAGCCAAGATCCTAGGTCTCAGTACTTC.

The V gene is TRBV13, the J gene TRBJ2-3; 7 bases map to TRBD2. CDR1 is PRHDT, CDR2 FYEKMQ, per germline (reference sequence). V gave up 2 bases and J gave up 4 bases; unmatched junction bases: 0. This CDR3 spans 13 amino acids. The CDR3 loop is CASSLRGADTQYF. DNA of the CDR3: TGTGCCAGCAGCTTACGGGGGGCAGATACGCAGTATTTT.

J is TRBJ2-5 and V is TRBV27, with D perhaps matching TRBD2 (6 bases). Trimming stripped 8 bases from V and 5 bases from J, with 18 bases between. CDR3 size: 14 residues. The V gene's germline CDR1 is MNHEY and CDR2 SMNVEV (reference sequence). The CDR3 nucleotides read TGTGCCAGCTCCCGGCCAGGGAGGAGGGAGACCCAGTACTTC. Encoded protein: CASSRPGRRETQYF.

The rearrangement links TRBV5-6 to TRBJ1-1, with TRBD1 as a possible D gene (5 bases). The germline CDR1 and CDR2 sequences are SGHDT and YYEEEE. CDR3 size: 14 residues. Trimming shortened V by 1 base and J by 0 bases, and 7 bases separated the two germline ends. CDR3 residues: CASSLTGMNTEAFF. The CDR3 coding sequence is TGTGCCAGCAGCTTGACAGGTATGAACACTGAAGCTTTCTTT.

This clone showed up just a few times. V is TRBV4-1 and J is TRBJ2-5, with D hard to call. In germline, CDR1 is MGHRA, CDR2 YSYEKL. The CDR3 length is 14 residues. V lost 1 base, J lost 1 base, and 7 bases lay in between. The CDR3 sequence: CASSQGDIQETQYF. The CDR3 region has the DNA TGCGCCAGCAGCCAAGGCGACATCCAAGAGACCCAGTACTTC.